A single sample gave rise to the 32 T cell receptor beta chains below, sequenced in a study of cytomegalovirus exposure and HLA in healthy donors. The method was immunoSEQ multiplex PCR; TCRdb's version includes in-frame clones alone and lacks a portion of them. The table has 150,000 to 200,000 clones, roughly 83% seen once. The sample consisted of PBMCs. These receptors all come from a woman under 30 in good health and CMV-seronegative.

The rearrangement uses TRBV29-1 and TRBJ2-1; TRBD1 agrees at 8 bases. V lost 3 bases to trimming and J lost 3 bases; unmatched junction nucleotides: 4. Germline V lookup: CDR1 SQVTM, CDR2 ANQGSEA. CDR3 length equals 14 residues. The CDR3 coding sequence is TGCAGCGTTGAGGCAGGGGGCTACTACAATGAGCAGTTCTTC. The encoded protein is CSVEAGGYYNEQFF.

The rearrangement links TRBV7-9 to TRBJ2-7; D perhaps matches TRBD1 (5 bases). This CDR3 comprises 13 residues. Deletions cut 7 bases from V and 5 bases from J, with 15 bases between. Germline V gives CDR1 SEHNR, CDR2 FQNEAQ (reference sequence). For the CDR3, the DNA is TGTGCCAGCAACTATGAGTGGGGCAACGAGCAGTACTTC. Translating it yields CASNYEWGNEQYF.

V gene TRBV27 combines with J gene TRBJ1-2, with TRBD1 matching 7 bases. The ends lost 6 bases at V and 7 bases at J; junction bases unmatched: 2. This CDR3 comprises 11 residues. Germline assignment: CDR1 MNHEY and CDR2 SMNVEV (reference sequence). The CDR3 is CASRGGSGYTF. The CDR3 coding sequence is TGTGCCAGCAGAGGGGGCTCTGGCTACACCTTC.

The V call is TRBV6-5, the J call TRBJ2-5; D perhaps matches TRBD2 (6 bases). V was trimmed by 3 bases and J by 2 bases, leaving 16 bases between them. Germline lookup yields CDR1 MNHEY and CDR2 SVGAGI. The CDR3 length is 16 residues. The CDR3: CASSYLGGEIQETQYF. The CDR3 DNA is TGTGCCAGCAGTTATTTGGGCGGGGAGATACAAGAGACCCAGTACTTC.

The V and J genes are TRBV11-3 and TRBJ2-7; 9 bases map to TRBD1. With 4 bases clipped from V and 4 bases from J, the junction kept 8 bases outside the gene matches. Germline CDR1 reads SGHNT; CDR2 reads YENEEA. The CDR3 has 15 amino acids. CDR3 loop: CASSSQTGGGYEQYF. The CDR3 DNA is TGTGCCAGCAGCTCCCAGACAGGGGGAGGTTACGAGCAGTACTTC.

This clone was found once. The chain recombines TRBV10-3 with TRBJ2-1, with 11 nucleotides matching TRBD2. J gave up 2 bases and V 3 bases, and 3 bases lay outside the gene matches. Germline V gives CDR1 ENHRY, CDR2 SYGVKD. CDR3 length equals 16 residues. CDR3: CAISDQTSGTYNEQFF. The CDR3 DNA follows: TGTGCCATCAGTGACCAGACTAGCGGGACCTACAATGAGCAGTTCTTC.

V is TRBV9 and J is TRBJ2-7; TRBD2 agrees at 8 bases. The CDR3 sequence is 15 residues long. Trimming removed 0 bases from V and 2 bases from J; junction bases left unmatched: 4. CDR1 is SGDLS and CDR2 is YYNGEE in the germline V gene. DNA for the CDR3: TGTGCCAGCAGCGTAGGTAGCGGGGCTGCCTACGAGCAGTACTTC. Translated: CASSVGSGAAYEQYF.

This clone has a handful of counts. This chain joins TRBV7-9 and TRBJ2-7; D uncertain. V shed 2 bases and J shed 3 bases, with 8 bases lying between them. This CDR3 is 13 amino acids long. From germline, CDR1 is SEHNR and CDR2 FQNEAQ (reference sequence). CDR3 nucleotides: TGTGCCAGCAGCTTAAGAGCTAACTACGAGCAGTACTTC. This codes for CASSLRANYEQYF. Drawing the rest from reference TRBV7-9 and TRBJ2-7, the complete variable domain is DTGVSQNPRHKITKRGQNVTFRCDPISEHNRLYWYRQTLGQGPEFLTYFQNEAQLEKSRLLSDRFSAERPKGSFSTLEIQRTEQGDSAMYLCASSLRANYEQYFGPGTRLTVT.

The rearrangement links TRBV7-8 to TRBJ2-7; TRBD2 matches at 13 bases. The CDR3 totals 16 residues. The trim removed 5 bases at V and 3 bases at J, leaving 7 bases unmatched. The germline V gene encodes CDR1 SGHVS and CDR2 FQNEAQ. CDR3 DNA: TGTGCCAGCAGCCTCTACCGACTAGCGGGGGGCTACGAGCAGTACTTC. Translation gives CASSLYRLAGGYEQYF.

A single count supports this clone. V and J are TRBV6-5 and TRBJ1-5; 9 bases map to TRBD1. V dropped 2 bases and J dropped 4; count of bases not matched to a gene: 3. The germline CDR1 and CDR2 sequences are MNHEY and SVGAGI. This CDR3 spans 15 amino acids. The CDR3: CASSYGTGKNQPQHF. The CDR3 DNA reads as TGTGCCAGCAGTTACGGGACAGGGAAGAATCAGCCCCAGCATTTT.

For the CDR3, the DNA is TGCGCCAGCAGTGTAGGGGACAGGTCCTCCTACGAGCAGTACTTC. The encoded protein is CASSVGDRSSYEQYF. This chain joins TRBV10-2 and TRBJ2-7, with 8 nucleotides matching TRBD1. The trim removed 4 bases at V and 0 bases at J, leaving 5 bases unmatched. This CDR3 contains 15 residues. Germline V gene lookup returns CDR1 WSHSY and CDR2 SAAADI.

The count of this clone is one. The rearrangement links TRBV15 to TRBJ1-4; D is ambiguous. This CDR3 spans 14 amino acids. Trimming took off 4 bases at V and 1 base at J, with 7 bases between the two ends. Germline V gene data show CDR1 as LNHNV and CDR2 as YYDKDF (reference sequence). This CDR3 is CATSMGGTNEKLFF. The CDR3 nucleotides are TGTGCCACCAGCATGGGAGGAACTAATGAAAAACTGTTTTTT.

The CDR3 DNA is TGTGCCAGCACGGAGGTCACTGAAGCTTTCTTT. As protein: CASTEVTEAFF. This chain joins TRBV6-1 and TRBJ1-1, with D unclear. CDR3 length: 11 amino acids. Germline values: CDR1 MNHNS, CDR2 SASEGT. Trimming removed 7 bases at V and 4 bases at J, with 7 bases between.

This chain joins TRBV2 and TRBJ1-5; D remains unclear. Per the germline V gene, CDR1 is SNHLY and CDR2 is FYNNEI. V lost 8 bases and J 7 bases, leaving 12 bases between the germline ends. The CDR3 has 12 amino acids. The CDR3 DNA reads TGTGCCAGCGAAGGTTCCGGGCAGCCCCAGCATTTT. This encodes CASEGSGQPQHF.

This chain connects TRBV4-1 to TRBJ1-2; TRBD1 matches at 8 bases. This CDR3 has 16 amino acids. V lost 1 base and J lost 2; bases outside the gene matches: 6. Per germline, CDR1 MGHRA and CDR2 YSYEKL. CDR3: CASSQGPGQANYGYTF. Here the CDR3 DNA reads TGCGCCAGCAGCCAAGGCCCGGGACAGGCGAACTATGGCTACACCTTC.

V gene TRBV11-2 combines with J gene TRBJ1-2; tentative D call: TRBD1 (6 bases). Germline V gives CDR1 SGHAT, CDR2 FQNNGV. The V gene lost 5 bases and the J gene lost 8 bases, with 15 bases spanning the gap. The CDR3 is made up of 13 amino acids. For the CDR3, the DNA is TGTGCCAGCAGCCTGGACAGACCTTGGGGCTACACCTTC. Translating gives CASSLDRPWGYTF. Combining the CDR3 with reference TRBV11-2 and TRBJ1-2 gives the whole variable domain EAGVAQSPRYKIIEKRQSVAFWCNPISGHATLYWYQQILGQGPKLLIQFQNNGVVDDSQLPKDRFSAERLKGVDSTLKIQPAKLEDSAVYLCASSLDRPWGYTFGSGTRLTVV.

This clone was observed a handful of times. The J gene is TRBJ1-2, the V gene TRBV7-9; D is possibly TRBD1 (5 bases). Germline V gives CDR1 SEHNR, CDR2 FQNEAQ (reference sequence). Between the trimmed V and J ends, which lost 8 bases and 7 bases, there was a span of 14 bases. This CDR3 spans 12 amino acids. CDR3 nucleotide sequence: TGTGCCAGCGGAGACGGGGGTTCTGGCTACACCTTC. Its translation: CASGDGGSGYTF.

This chain joins TRBV19 and TRBJ2-7; D is perhaps TRBD1 (5 bases). This CDR3 comprises 15 residues. In germline, CDR1 is LNHDA, CDR2 SQIVND (reference sequence). Trimming shortened V by 3 bases and J by 4 bases, and 16 bases separated the two germline ends. CDR3 sequence: CASSMGQGPGYEQYF. The DNA for the CDR3 is TGTGCCAGTAGTATGGGCCAGGGCCCAGGGTACGAGCAGTACTTC. Drawing the rest from reference TRBV19 and TRBJ2-7, the complete variable domain is DGGITQSPKYLFRKEGQNVTLSCEQNLNHDAMYWYRQDPGQGLRLIYYSQIVNDFQKGDIAEGYSVSREKKESFPLTVTSAQKNPTAFYLCASSMGQGPGYEQYFGPGTRLTVT.

The V and J genes are TRBV11-2 and TRBJ1-2; weak D call: TRBD1 (6 bases). The CDR3 runs to 16 residues. V lost 3 bases and J lost 4, with 18 bases in between. Germline CDR1 SGHAT, CDR2 FQNNGV. CDR3 sequence reads: CASSLTWDTESYGYTF. The CDR3 nucleotides are TGTGCCAGCAGCTTGACCTGGGACACGGAATCCTATGGCTACACCTTC.

The V gene is TRBV18, the J gene TRBJ1-4; a weak D match, TRBD1 (6 bases). Germline assignment: CDR1 KGHSH and CDR2 LQKENI. Trimming stripped 4 bases from V and 8 bases from J, with 17 bases between. The CDR3 has 15 residues. The CDR3 region is CASSRGVGAGEKLFF. The CDR3 DNA reads TGTGCCAGCTCACGAGGTGTGGGGGCTGGGGAAAAACTGTTTTTT.

The J gene is TRBJ1-2, the V gene TRBV4-1, with D possibly matching TRBD1 (5 bases). V lost 1 base and J 4 bases, leaving 13 bases between the germline ends. Germline V gene data show CDR1 as MGHRA and CDR2 as YSYEKL. The CDR3 covers 15 residues. The CDR3 is CASSQGQGSSYGYTF. CDR3 in DNA: TGCGCCAGCAGCCAAGGGCAGGGATCTTCCTATGGCTACACCTTC.

This chain joins TRBV12-5 and TRBJ1-5; TRBD1 matches at 9 bases. J lost 6 bases, V lost 5 bases, and 8 bases had no gene match. The CDR3 consists of 15 residues. Germline V gene lookup returns CDR1 LGHNT and CDR2 FRNRAP. CDR3 in amino acids: CASGIGQGKSQPQHF. CDR3 coding DNA: TGTGCTAGTGGTATAGGACAGGGGAAAAGTCAGCCCCAGCATTTT.

The chain is built from TRBV19 and TRBJ2-2; TRBD1 matches at 8 bases. This CDR3 has 15 residues. V lost 3 bases to trimming and J lost 4 bases; unmatched junction nucleotides: 4. Germline V gene sequence: CDR1 LNHDA, CDR2 SQIVND (reference sequence). CDR3 sequence reads: CASSIQGATTGELFF. In nucleotides, the CDR3 is TGTGCCAGTAGTATCCAGGGGGCAACCACCGGGGAGCTGTTTTTT.

A note on this clone: Other DNA sequences of this sample code for an identical CDR3. The V gene is TRBV4-1, the J gene TRBJ2-3; tentative D call: TRBD1 (5 bases). CDR1 MGHRA and CDR2 YSYEKL come from the germline V gene. CDR3 length: 14 amino acids. V shed 4 bases and J shed 2 bases, with 10 bases lying between them. CDR3 nucleotides: TGCGCCAGCAGCCGCGACAGATACACAGATACGCAGTATTTT. Protein: CASSRDRYTDTQYF.

The chain couples TRBV27 to TRBJ1-1; D remains ambiguous. Trimming shortened V by 3 bases and J by 3 bases, and 8 bases separated the two germline ends. The CDR3 sequence is 13 residues long. CDR1 is MNHEY, CDR2 SMNVEV, per germline (reference sequence). DNA of the CDR3: TGTGCCAGCAGTTTCCGGGAAGACACTGAAGCTTTCTTT. Amino acids: CASSFREDTEAFF.

The rearrangement joins TRBV6-6 to TRBJ2-7, with TRBD2 matching 8 bases. CDR3 size: 12 residues. Germline lookup yields CDR1 MNHNY and CDR2 SVGAGI (reference sequence). V lost 7 bases to trimming and J lost 6 bases; unmatched junction nucleotides: 5. CDR3 in DNA: TGTGCCAGCACGCGGGGGGCTGGCGAGCAGTACTTC. Encoded protein: CASTRGAGEQYF.

J is TRBJ2-7 and V is TRBV19; maybe TRBD1 (5 bases). V lost 5 bases and J 0 bases, leaving 11 bases between the germline ends. This CDR3 has 14 residues. The germline CDR1 and CDR2 sequences are LNHDA and SQIVND (reference sequence). The CDR3 is CASSSLDSSYEQYF. CDR3 nucleotide sequence: TGTGCCAGTAGTTCCCTCGACAGCTCCTACGAGCAGTACTTC.

This rearrangement joins TRBV19 to TRBJ1-5; the match to TRBD1 covers 7 bases. Germline V gene data show CDR1 as LNHDA and CDR2 as SQIVND (reference sequence). V was clipped by 5 bases and J by 6 bases; unmatched bases: 10. CDR3 size: 15 residues. The DNA for the CDR3 is TGTGCCAGTAGTCCTGACAGGGTAGGGGGTCAGCCCCAGCATTTT. This gives the protein CASSPDRVGGQPQHF.

V usage is TRBV27 and J usage is TRBJ2-2; 8 bases match TRBD1. Losses at the gene ends were 7 bases for V and 0 bases for J; bases not matched to a gene: 7. Germline V gene sequence: CDR1 MNHEY, CDR2 SMNVEV (reference sequence). The CDR3 covers 16 residues. The CDR3 here is CASKQGALTNTGELFF. In nucleotides, the CDR3 is TGTGCCAGCAAGCAGGGGGCTTTAACGAACACCGGGGAGCTGTTTTTT.

This clone was detected only once. The V call is TRBV27, the J call TRBJ2-3; 7 positions agree with TRBD2. Trimming cost V 5 bases and J 6 bases; bases outside gene matches: 17. The length of the CDR3 is 17 residues. Germline lookup yields CDR1 MNHEY and CDR2 SMNVEV (reference sequence). CDR3 DNA sequence: TGTGCCAGCAGTCCCACCTCGACATCGACTAGCAGTGATACGCAGTATTTT. Translation: CASSPTSTSTSSDTQYF.

This clone has just one count. The chain has TRBV6-4 and TRBJ2-7; 7 bases agree with TRBD1. The germline V gene has CDR1 MRHNA and CDR2 SNTAGT. The trim removed 4 bases at V and 2 bases at J, leaving 8 bases unmatched. The CDR3 sequence is 15 residues long. CDR3 residues: CASSVGDRGPYEQYF. CDR3 DNA sequence: TGTGCCAGCAGTGTAGGGGACAGAGGACCCTACGAGCAGTACTTC.

The chain uses TRBV18 and TRBJ2-3, with TRBD2 matching 7 bases. The CDR3 has 15 residues. CDR1 is KGHSH and CDR2 is LQKENI in the germline V gene. J lost 0 bases, V lost 6 bases, and 6 bases had no gene match. DNA for the CDR3: TGTGCCAGCTCGGCCGCGGGAGCTAGCACAGATACGCAGTATTTT. Its translation: CASSAAGASTDTQYF.